The clone carrying this TCR beta chain was detected ten times or more. Antigen specificity is unknown. The sample is drawn from a study of T cells in Graves' hyperthyroidism and ophthalmopathy. Study-wide background: Staff took peripheral blood when the initial diagnosis was made, before any treatment began.

The CDR3 is 13 residues long. Germline V lookup: CDR1 SNHLY, CDR2 FYNNEI. Trimming left V 7 bases short and J 6 bases short, with 12 bases between. Amplified regions were TCR beta CDR3 sequences from RNA transcripts. The HTBI primer set was used in a first-round RT-PCR of the TCR CDR3. Using its own MiXCR run on the multiplex PCR reads, TCRdb lists one record per CDR3 protein. The sample shows hundreds of thousands of distinct CDR3 sequences, about 20% of them seen only once. Findings and limits, study-wide: Most thyroid clonotypes expanded above 0.001 were also detected in blood.

Each diagnosis was grounded in clinical symptoms, serum thyroxine and TRAb, thyroid ultrasound, and orbital computed tomography. This receptor was obtained from a man aged 35 to 55 with Graves' ophthalmopathy. Input material: blood. This chain joins TRBV2 and TRBJ1-4, with a possible D match to TRBD1 (5 bases). CDR3 nucleotides: TGTGCCAGCATCCAAGGGGCGGATGAAAAACTGTTTTTT. The encoded protein is CASIQGADEKLFF. Variable domain in full (rest from reference TRBV2 and TRBJ1-4): EPEVTQTPSHQVTQMGQEVILRCVPISNHLYFYWYRQILGQKVEFLVSFYNNEISEKSEIFDDQFSVERPDGSNFTLKIRSTKLEDSAMYFCASIQGADEKLFFGSGTQLSVL.